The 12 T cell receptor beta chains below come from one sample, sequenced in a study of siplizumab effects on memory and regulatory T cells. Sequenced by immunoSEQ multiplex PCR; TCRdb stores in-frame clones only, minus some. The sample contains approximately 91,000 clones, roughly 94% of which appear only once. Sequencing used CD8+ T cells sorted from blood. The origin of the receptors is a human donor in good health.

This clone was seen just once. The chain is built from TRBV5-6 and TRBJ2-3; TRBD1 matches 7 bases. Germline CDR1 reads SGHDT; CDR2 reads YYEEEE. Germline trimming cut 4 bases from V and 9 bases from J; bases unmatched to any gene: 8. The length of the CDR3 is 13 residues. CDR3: CASSRTGFDTQYF. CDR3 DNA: TGTGCCAGCAGCCGGACAGGTTTTGACACGCAGTATTTT.

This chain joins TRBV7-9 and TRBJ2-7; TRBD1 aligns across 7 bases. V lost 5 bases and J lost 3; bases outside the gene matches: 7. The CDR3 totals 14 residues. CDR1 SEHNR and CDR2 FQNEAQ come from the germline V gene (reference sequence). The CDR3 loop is CASSHRDRDYEQYF. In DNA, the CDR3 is TGTGCCAGCAGCCACCGGGACAGAGACTACGAGCAGTACTTC.

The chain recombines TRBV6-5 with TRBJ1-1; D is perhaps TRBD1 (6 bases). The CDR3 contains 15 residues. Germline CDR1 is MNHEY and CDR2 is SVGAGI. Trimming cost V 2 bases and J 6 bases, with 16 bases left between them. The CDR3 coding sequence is TGTGCCAGCAGTTACGGGGGGGGGCTTTCTTCTGAAGCTTTCTTT. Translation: CASSYGGGLSSEAFF.

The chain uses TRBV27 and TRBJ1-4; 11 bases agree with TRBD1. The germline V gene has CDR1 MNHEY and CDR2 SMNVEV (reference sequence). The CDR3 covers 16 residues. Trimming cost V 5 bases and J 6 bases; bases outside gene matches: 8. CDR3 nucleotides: TGTGCCAGCAGTACCGGGACAGGGGGTTACTATGAAAAACTGTTTTTT. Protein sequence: CASSTGTGGYYEKLFF.

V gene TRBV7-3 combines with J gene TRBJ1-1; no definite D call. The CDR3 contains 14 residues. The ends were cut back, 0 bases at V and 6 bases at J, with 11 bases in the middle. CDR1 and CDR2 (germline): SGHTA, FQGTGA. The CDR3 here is CASSLTGRASEAFF. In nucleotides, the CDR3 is TGTGCCAGCAGCTTAACGGGGAGGGCATCTGAAGCTTTCTTT. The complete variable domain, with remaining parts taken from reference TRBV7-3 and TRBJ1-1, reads GAGVSQTPSNKVTEKGKYVELRCDPISGHTALYWYRQSLGQGPEFLIYFQGTGAADDSGLPNDRFFAVRPEGSVSTLKIQRTERGDSAVYLCASSLTGRASEAFFGQGTRLTVV.

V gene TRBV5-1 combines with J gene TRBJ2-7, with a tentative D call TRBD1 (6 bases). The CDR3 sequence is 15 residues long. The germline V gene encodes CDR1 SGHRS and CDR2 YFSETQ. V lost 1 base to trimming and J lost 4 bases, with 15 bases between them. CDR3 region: CASSLSGASEYEQYF. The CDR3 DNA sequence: TGCGCCAGCAGCTTGTCAGGGGCCTCAGAGTACGAGCAGTACTTC. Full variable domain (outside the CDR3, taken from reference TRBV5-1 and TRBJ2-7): KAGVTQTPRYLIKTRGQQVTLSCSPISGHRSVSWYQQTPGQGLQFLFEYFSETQRNKGNFPGRFSGRQFSNSRSEMNVSTLELGDSALYLCASSLSGASEYEQYFGPGTRLTVT.

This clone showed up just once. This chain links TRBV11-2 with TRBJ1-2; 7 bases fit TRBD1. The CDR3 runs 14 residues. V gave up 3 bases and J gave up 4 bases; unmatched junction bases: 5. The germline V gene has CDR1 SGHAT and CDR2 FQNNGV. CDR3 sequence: CASSFSGGIYGYTF. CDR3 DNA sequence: TGTGCCAGCAGCTTTTCAGGGGGGATCTATGGCTACACCTTC.

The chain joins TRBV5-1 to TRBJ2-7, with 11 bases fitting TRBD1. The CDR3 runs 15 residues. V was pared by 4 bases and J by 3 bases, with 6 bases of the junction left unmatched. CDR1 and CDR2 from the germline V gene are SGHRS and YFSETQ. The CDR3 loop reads CASSLGQGAYYEQYF. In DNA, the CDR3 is TGCGCCAGCAGCCTCGGACAGGGGGCGTACTACGAGCAGTACTTC.

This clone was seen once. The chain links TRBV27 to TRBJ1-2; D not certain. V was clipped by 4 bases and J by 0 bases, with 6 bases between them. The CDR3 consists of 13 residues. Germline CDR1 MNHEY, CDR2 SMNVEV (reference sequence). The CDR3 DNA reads TGTGCCAGCAGTTACACAGCTAACTATGGCTACACCTTC. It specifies CASSYTANYGYTF.

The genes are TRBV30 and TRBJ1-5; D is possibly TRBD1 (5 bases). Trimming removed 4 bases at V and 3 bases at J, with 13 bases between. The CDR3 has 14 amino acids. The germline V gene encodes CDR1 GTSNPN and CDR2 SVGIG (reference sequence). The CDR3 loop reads CAWTVGGSNQPQHF. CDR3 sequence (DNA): TGTGCCTGGACTGTCGGGGGGTCCAATCAGCCCCAGCATTTT. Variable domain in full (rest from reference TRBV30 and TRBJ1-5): SQTIHQWPATLVQPVGSPLSLECTVEGTSNPNLYWYRQAAGRGLQLLFYSVGIGQISSEVPQNLSASRPQDRQFILSSKKLLLSDSGFYLCAWTVGGSNQPQHFGDGTRLSIL.

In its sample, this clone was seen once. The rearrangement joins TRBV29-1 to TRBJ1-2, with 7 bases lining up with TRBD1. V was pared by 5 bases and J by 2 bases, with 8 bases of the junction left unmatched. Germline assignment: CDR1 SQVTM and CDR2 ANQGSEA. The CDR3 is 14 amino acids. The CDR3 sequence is CSVPGQLLNYGYTF. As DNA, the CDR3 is TGCAGCGTTCCGGGACAGCTTTTAAACTATGGCTACACCTTC.

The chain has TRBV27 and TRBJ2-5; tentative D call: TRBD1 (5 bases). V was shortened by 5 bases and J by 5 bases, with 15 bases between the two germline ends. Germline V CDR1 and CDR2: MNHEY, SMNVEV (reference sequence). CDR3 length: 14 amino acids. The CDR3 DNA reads TGTGCCAGCAGTCCCAGGGTGGGGCGGGAGACCCAGTACTTC. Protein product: CASSPRVGRETQYF.